This T cell receptor (beta chain) originates from a study of T cells after yellow fever vaccination. The wider study: In the case of low-cell-number fractions, SMART-Seq v4 Ultra Low Input was used for preparation. General study points: A weaker but faster secondary response was observed, peaking on day 5 versus 15. Re-detected after boosting: most primary clones, 96% of CD4 and roughly 88% of CD8. High-abundance clonotypes from the bulk population could contaminate FACS-sorted repertoires.

This clonotype has a count of ten or more. As yet, its antigen is unknown. Germline V gene data show CDR1 as SGHVS and CDR2 as FNYEAQ. V was pared by 1 base and J by 3 bases, with 15 bases between. The CDR3 is 16 amino acids. TCRdb processed the 5' RACE reads anew with MiXCR; each CDR3 protein has one entry. The top ten clones hold about 25% of a sample with about 120,000 distinct CDR3 sequences, more than 7.5% of them seen once. The genes are TRBV7-6 and TRBJ1-2, with D unresolved. The sample here was CD8+ T cells sorted from PBMCs, taken 45 days after the yellow fever booster vaccination. This receptor was taken from a man aged 30 to 39 who received the YFV17D yellow fever vaccine. CDR3 nucleotide sequence: TGTGCCAGCAGCTTAGTATCGTCGGGCGGCGACTATGGCTACACCTTC. Translation: CASSLVSSGGDYGYTF.